This TCR beta chain stems from a study of breast tumors, draining lymph nodes, adjacent tissues (dated by TCRdb to the mid-2010s). Concerning the study at large: TCR beta repertoires were compared across tumor, adjacent nontumor tissue and axillary lymph nodes obtained from breast cancer patients. The study was designed to assess the relationships and possible T-cell exchange between tumor, surrounding tissue and draining lymph node repertoires in human breast cancer. Broader findings and caveats from the paper: Tumor and nontumor tissue repertoires were found to be significantly more similar in luminal-like than in basal-like breast cancer. Tumor T-cell repertoires showed less diversity than lymph node repertoires and more diversity than nontumor tissue repertoires, and tumor T-cell repertoires showed preferential V and J gene usage. The data were considered consistent with most tumor T cells being derived from the lymph node and subsequently expanding within tumor tissue. The study presented the conclusion that tumor T cells originate in lymph nodes as consistent with a hypothesis, not as something directly demonstrated.

Relative to germline, V is missing 0 bases and J is missing 1 base, with 6 bases of the junction outside any gene match. Reading the germline V gene (reference sequence) gives CDR1 DFQATT and CDR2 SNEGSKA. The cysteine opens and the phenylalanine closes a CDR3 of 16 amino acids. This entry keeps only the CDR3 DNA: 48 bases, framed from base 1. Sequencing was performed on an Illumina HiSeq 2000. TCR beta chain libraries were generated by multiplex PCR amplification. The amplified TCR beta chain products were analyzed by high-throughput sequencing. Starting from the raw public reads, TCRdb applied fastp trimming at Q25, assembled clones with MiXCR and retained in-frame beta chains. Identical CDR3 protein sequences are pooled into one entry, listed with their most common genes and DNA. Counted in this sample were roughly 130,000 distinct CDR3 sequences; 20% of them appeared once. The ten largest clones take up less than 4% of the sample.

The axillary draining lymph nodes of breast cancer patients were the source of the lymph node samples. This clonotype was observed at least ten times. The antigen it binds to is not known. No much larger clone is present one base from it, and per-base qualities are unavailable. The sequenced sample consisted of axillary lymph node tissue. The chain is made from TRBV20-1 and TRBJ2-5, with 9 bases matching TRBD2. This sequence originates from a female donor with breast cancer. Some clones in this sample may be carry-over from other donors' samples. The DNA is TGCAGTGCTAGAGATTGGCTAGCGGGGACCCAAGAGACCCAGTACTTC. It is translated as CSARDWLAGTQETQYF.